This T cell receptor beta chain stems from a study of siplizumab effects on memory and regulatory T cells. Whole-study results and caveats: Alloreactive CD4+ clones that could be mapped were on average about 70% Treg-derived with siplizumab, against less than 30% in controls. Apparently key alloresponse contributors, naive T cells also seemed more diverse than memory cells.

TCRdb keeps only in-frame clones here, not all; method: immunoSEQ multiplex PCR. The top ten clones hold 1% to 1.5% of a sample with around 95,000 clones, approximately 94% of them seen once. This CDR3 is built from 11 residues. CDR1 and CDR2 (germline): SGHAT, FQNNGV. V lost 2 bases and J lost 7, with 6 bases in between. Notes on this clone: The antigen is unknown.

Sequencing used non-Treg CD4+ T cells sorted from blood. This receptor was taken from a human donor in good health. The chain employs TRBV11-2 and TRBJ2-7; TRBD1 might be the D (5 bases). The CDR3 here is CASSLKGEQYF. The CDR3 nucleotides read TGTGCCAGCAGCTTAAAGGGGGAGCAGTACTTC. Complete variable domain (other parts from reference TRBV11-2 and TRBJ2-7): EAGVAQSPRYKIIEKRQSVAFWCNPISGHATLYWYQQILGQGPKLLIQFQNNGVVDDSQLPKDRFSAERLKGVDSTLKIQPAKLEDSAVYLCASSLKGEQYFGPGTRLTVT.